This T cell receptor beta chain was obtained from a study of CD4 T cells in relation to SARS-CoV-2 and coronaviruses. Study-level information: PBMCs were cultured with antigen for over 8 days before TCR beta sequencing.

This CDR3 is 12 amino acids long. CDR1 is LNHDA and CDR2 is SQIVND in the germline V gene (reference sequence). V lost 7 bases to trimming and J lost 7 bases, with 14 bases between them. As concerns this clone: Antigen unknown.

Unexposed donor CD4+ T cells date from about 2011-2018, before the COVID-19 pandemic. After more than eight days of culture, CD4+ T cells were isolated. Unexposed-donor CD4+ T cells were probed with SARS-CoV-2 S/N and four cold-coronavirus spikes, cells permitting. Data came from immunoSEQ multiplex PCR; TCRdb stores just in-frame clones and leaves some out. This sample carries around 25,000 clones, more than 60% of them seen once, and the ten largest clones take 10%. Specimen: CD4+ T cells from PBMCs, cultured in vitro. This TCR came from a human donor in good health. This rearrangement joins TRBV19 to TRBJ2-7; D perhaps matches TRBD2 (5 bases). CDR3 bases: TGTGCCAGTAAGACCGGGGTTGGGGAGCAGTACTTC. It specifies CASKTGVGEQYF.